The 22 T cell receptor beta chains below all came from one sample that was sequenced in a study of T cells in tumors after PD-1 blockade. Assay: immunoSEQ multiplex PCR; the TCRdb copy retains only in-frame clones and omits some. This sample has roughly 19,000 clones, with about 77% found just once. The starting material was PBMCs, obtained before anti-PD-1 treatment. The receptor set was obtained from a human donor with basal cell carcinoma.

The chain links TRBV5-1 to TRBJ2-1; 7 nucleotides line up with TRBD2. With V trimmed by 3 bases and J by 8 bases, 8 bases remained unmatched. The length of the CDR3 is 14 residues. Germline-derived CDR1 and CDR2 are SGHRS and YFSETQ. The CDR3 DNA reads as TGCGCCAGCAGCTACGATAGCGGGCGGGATGAGCAGTTCTTC. Protein: CASSYDSGRDEQFF.

This clone was seen more than once but under ten times. DNA of the CDR3: TGTGCCACCAGTGCGGCGGGGGAGGGTTCCGGGGCCAACGTCCTGACTTTC. This codes for CATSAAGEGSGANVLTF. The genes are TRBV24-1 and TRBJ2-6; 7 bases fit TRBD2. The CDR3 covers 17 residues. CDR1 is KGHDR, CDR2 SFDVKD, per germline. V gave up 5 bases and J gave up 4 bases; unmatched junction bases: 10.

The CDR3 nucleotides read TGTGCCAGCAGTCCCTCGGGGGGGCATGTGGAGACCCAGTACTTC. It is translated as CASSPSGGHVETQYF. The rearrangement uses TRBV3-1 (or the pseudogene TRBV3-2) and TRBJ2-5, with 8 bases fitting TRBD2. The J segment lost 5 bases and the V segment lost 6 bases, leaving 11 bases of the junction unmatched. The CDR3 length is 15 residues. In germline, CDR1 is LGHDT, CDR2 YNNKEL (reference sequence).

This clone occurred once. The chain joins TRBV5-1 to TRBJ1-2; the D gene is possibly TRBD1 (5 bases). CDR1 is SGHRS and CDR2 is YFSETQ in the germline V gene. V lost 0 bases and J lost 8, with 11 bases in between. The CDR3 has 13 amino acids. The CDR3 sequence: CASSLEQALGYTF. CDR3 sequence (DNA): TGCGCCAGCAGCTTGGAACAGGCCCTAGGCTACACCTTC.

This clone came up a few times. This chain joins TRBV9 and TRBJ2-7, with 8 positions matching TRBD2. The germline gives CDR1 SGDLS, CDR2 YYNGEE. This CDR3 spans 16 amino acids. J lost 4 bases, V lost 0 bases, and 9 bases had no gene match. Written as DNA, the CDR3 is TGTGCCAGCAGCGTAGATCCCGGGGGGGGAAGGTACGAGCAGTACTTC. This codes for CASSVDPGGGRYEQYF.

Here the CDR3 reads CAISESRGNEKLFF. The DNA of the CDR3 is TGTGCCATCAGTGAGTCCAGGGGGAATGAAAAACTGTTTTTT. This rearrangement joins TRBV10-3 to TRBJ1-4; 7 bases are a match to TRBD1. Germline CDR1 ENHRY, CDR2 SYGVKD. V was pared by 0 bases and J by 5 bases, with 0 bases of the junction left unmatched. The CDR3 extends over 14 amino acids.

Comment on this clone: This sequence may be a read error, since a much larger clone differs from it by one base. The same CDR3 arises from other DNA sequences in this sample as well. The V call is TRBV2, the J call TRBJ2-1; D is perhaps TRBD2 (7 bases). The CDR3 is 19 amino acids. Germline V gives CDR1 SNHLY, CDR2 FYNNEI. The CDR3 spells CPRCHGGAGVGSSYNEQFF. The CDR3 DNA is TGTCCCCGCTGTCATGGGGGGGCGGGGGTGGGGAGCTCCTACAATGAGCAGTTCTTC. The full variable domain, in which reference TRBV2 and TRBJ2-1 provide the parts outside the CDR3, is EPEVTQTPSHQVTQMGQEVILRCVPISNHLYFYWYRQILGQKVEFLVSFYNNEISEKSEIFDDQFSVERPDGSNFTLKIRSTKLEDSAMYFCPRCHGGAGVGSSYNEQFFGPGTRLTVL.

CDR3 nucleotides: TGTGCCAGCAGCCACGGGGGGACCACAGATACGCAGTATTTT. This sequence encodes CASSHGGTTDTQYF. The rearrangement joins TRBV7-9 to TRBJ2-3, with TRBD2 matching 7 bases. V shed 5 bases, J shed 2 bases, and the junction held 4 bases outside the gene matches. The germline CDR1 and CDR2 sequences are SEHNR and FQNEAQ (reference sequence). The CDR3 has 14 amino acids.

The chain couples TRBV2 to TRBJ1-2; weak D call: TRBD1 (5 bases). The CDR3 sequence is 11 residues long. CDR1 and CDR2 from the germline V gene are SNHLY and FYNNEI. The V and J ends lost 6 bases and 8 bases respectively, with 10 bases between them. CDR3 sequence (DNA): TGTGCCAGCAGACAGGAGGGAGGCTACACCTTC. Its protein product is CASRQEGGYTF.

CDR3 DNA sequence: TGTGCCAGCAGCACGACTAGCGCCACAGCCAAAAACATTCAGTACTTC. It yields the protein CASSTTSATAKNIQYF. J is TRBJ2-4 and V is TRBV3-1 (or the pseudogene TRBV3-2); 8 bases fit TRBD2. The germline CDR1 and CDR2 sequences are LGHDT and YNNKEL (reference sequence). The CDR3 consists of 16 residues. J was trimmed by 0 bases and V by 5 bases; bases with no gene match: 6.

This chain connects TRBV18 to TRBJ2-7; 9 bases match TRBD1. The CDR3 loop spans 13 amino acids. V lost 3 bases, J lost 6 bases, and 3 bases stayed unmatched. CDR1 is KGHSH and CDR2 is LQKENI in the germline V gene. The CDR3 loop is CASSPGQGREQYF. CDR3 bases: TGTGCCAGCTCACCGGGACAGGGACGCGAGCAGTACTTC. The variable domain in full, completed from reference TRBV18 and TRBJ2-7, reads NAGVMQNPRHLVRRRGQEARLRCSPMKGHSHVYWYRQLPEEGLKFMVYLQKENIIDESGMPKERFSAEFPKEGPSILRIQQVVRGDSAAYFCASSPGQGREQYFGPGTRLTVT.

The CDR3 nucleotides read TGTGCCAGCAGCGTAGACCCTGAGTCCTACAATGAGCAGTTCTTC. It yields the protein CASSVDPESYNEQFF. The chain has TRBV9 and TRBJ2-1; no clear D gene. Germline V gives CDR1 SGDLS, CDR2 YYNGEE. Trimming left V 0 bases short and J 1 base short, with 8 bases between. The CDR3 contains 15 residues.

The chain uses TRBV5-1 and TRBJ1-4; 9 bases line up with TRBD1. This CDR3 comprises 15 residues. Germline CDR1 and CDR2: SGHRS and YFSETQ. The ends lost 0 bases at V and 7 bases at J; junction bases unmatched: 4. This chain's CDR3 is CASSLDTGGGEKLFF. Written as DNA, the CDR3 is TGCGCCAGCAGCTTGGATACAGGGGGCGGTGAAAAACTGTTTTTT.

By sample share, this clone is medium-sized. This sample includes further DNA sequences coding for the same CDR3. V and J are TRBV2 and TRBJ2-1; the D gene is possibly TRBD2 (7 bases). From germline, CDR1 is SNHLY and CDR2 FYNNEI. The CDR3 length is 19 residues. Trimming pared 3 bases from V and 0 bases from J, leaving 21 bases between. The CDR3, as DNA: TGTGCCAGCAGTGATGGGGGGGCGCGGGTGGGGAGCTCCTACAATGAGCAGTTCTTC. This encodes CASSDGGARVGSSYNEQFF. The variable domain in full, with the rest retrieved from reference TRBV2 and TRBJ2-1, is EPEVTQTPSHQVTQMGQEVILRCVPISNHLYFYWYRQILGQKVEFLVSFYNNEISEKSEIFDDQFSVERPDGSNFTLKIRSTKLEDSAMYFCASSDGGARVGSSYNEQFFGPGTRLTVL.

This chain joins TRBV3-1 (or the pseudogene TRBV3-2) and TRBJ2-1; 7 bases are shared with TRBD1. The CDR3 is made up of 13 amino acids. Trimming cost V 6 bases and J 8 bases; bases outside gene matches: 7. Per germline, CDR1 LGHDT and CDR2 YNNKEL (reference sequence). CDR3 nucleotide sequence: TGTGCCAGCAGACCGAGACAGGGCTATGAGCAGTTCTTC. Translated, it gives CASRPRQGYEQFF.

This clone was found a few times. The chain has TRBV12-3 or TRBV12-4 and TRBJ2-1; tentative D call: TRBD1 (6 bases). The CDR3 covers 13 residues. Between the trimmed V and J ends, which lost 2 bases and 8 bases, there was a span of 10 bases. The CDR3 protein is CASSLSGADEQFF. CDR3 bases: TGTGCCAGCAGTTTATCAGGGGCGGATGAGCAGTTCTTC.

The chain joins TRBV6-5 to TRBJ1-4; no clear D gene. The CDR3 has 13 residues. CDR1 MNHEY and CDR2 SVGAGI come from the germline V gene. Trimming pared 0 bases from V and 10 bases from J, leaving 9 bases between. CDR3 in amino acids: CASSYSTGGKLFF. The CDR3 nucleotides are TGTGCCAGCAGTTACTCCACCGGCGGAAAACTGTTTTTT.

The chain is built from TRBV6-5 and TRBJ2-6; possibly TRBD1 for D (5 bases). V was trimmed by 6 bases and J by 4 bases, leaving 10 bases between them. The CDR3 consists of 14 residues. From germline, CDR1 is MNHEY and CDR2 SVGAGI. The CDR3 protein is CASRSRAGANVLTF. The CDR3 region has the DNA TGTGCCAGCAGGTCCAGGGCGGGGGCCAACGTCCTGACTTTC.

J is TRBJ2-1 and V is TRBV28; 10 bases map to TRBD2. Germline V lookup: CDR1 MDHEN, CDR2 SYDVKM. The CDR3 loop spans 16 amino acids. V lost 2 bases to trimming and J lost 5 bases; unmatched junction nucleotides: 6. For the CDR3, the DNA is TGTGCCAGCAGTTTAACTAGCGGGGCGCGAAACAATGAGCAGTTCTTC. It specifies CASSLTSGARNNEQFF. The variable domain in full, with the rest retrieved from reference TRBV28 and TRBJ2-1, is DVKVTQSSRYLVKRTGEKVFLECVQDMDHENMFWYRQDPGLGLRLIYFSYDVKMKEKGDIPEGYSVSREKKERFSLILESASTNQTSMYLCASSLTSGARNNEQFFGPGTRLTVL.

J is TRBJ2-5 and V is TRBV2; 8 nucleotides line up with TRBD2. The CDR3 is 14 amino acids. Trimming took 6 bases from V and 5 from J; bases not matched to a gene: 8. The germline V gene has CDR1 SNHLY and CDR2 FYNNEI. The CDR3 sequence: CASRWTSSGETQYF. In nucleotides, the CDR3 is TGTGCCAGCAGATGGACTAGCTCCGGGGAGACCCAGTACTTC.

The chain recombines TRBV9 with TRBJ2-2; 9 bases agree with TRBD2. Trimming cost V 0 bases and J 2 bases; bases outside gene matches: 2. Germline-derived CDR1 and CDR2 are SGDLS and YYNGEE. The CDR3 runs 16 residues. The chain's CDR3 is CASSVVGTSNTGELFF. The CDR3 DNA sequence: TGTGCCAGCAGCGTAGTGGGGACTAGCAACACCGGGGAGCTGTTTTTT.

The chain is built from TRBV9 and TRBJ2-1; 11 bases agree with TRBD2. After removal of 3 bases from V and 7 bases from J, the junction contained 12 bases not matched to a gene. CDR1 and CDR2 from the germline V gene are SGDLS and YYNGEE. The CDR3 has 17 amino acids. The CDR3 loop reads CASSAKDSGGAFNEQFF. CDR3 DNA sequence: TGTGCCAGCAGCGCAAAAGATAGCGGGGGGGCCTTTAATGAGCAGTTCTTC.